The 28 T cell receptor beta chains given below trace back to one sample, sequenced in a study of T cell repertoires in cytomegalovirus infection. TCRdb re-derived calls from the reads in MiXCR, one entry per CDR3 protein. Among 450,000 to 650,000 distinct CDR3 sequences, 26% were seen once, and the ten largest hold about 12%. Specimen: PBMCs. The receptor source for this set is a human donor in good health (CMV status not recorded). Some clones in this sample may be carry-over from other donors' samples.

CDR3 amino acids: CATPTETEQYV. The CDR3 DNA reads as TGTGCCACCCCTACTGAGACAGAGCAGTACGTC. This chain uses TRBV3-1 with TRBJ2-7; D gene ambiguous. Looked up from germline, CDR1 is LGHDT and CDR2 is YNNKEL (reference sequence). V shed 10 bases and J shed 7 bases, with 14 bases lying between them. The CDR3 is 11 amino acids.

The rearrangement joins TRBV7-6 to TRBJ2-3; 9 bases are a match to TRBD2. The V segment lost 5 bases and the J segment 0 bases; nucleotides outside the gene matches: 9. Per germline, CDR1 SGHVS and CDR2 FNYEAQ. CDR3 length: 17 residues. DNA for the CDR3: TGTGCCAGCAGCCCCCGACTAGCGGAGACTAGCACAGATACGCAGTATTTT. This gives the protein CASSPRLAETSTDTQYF.

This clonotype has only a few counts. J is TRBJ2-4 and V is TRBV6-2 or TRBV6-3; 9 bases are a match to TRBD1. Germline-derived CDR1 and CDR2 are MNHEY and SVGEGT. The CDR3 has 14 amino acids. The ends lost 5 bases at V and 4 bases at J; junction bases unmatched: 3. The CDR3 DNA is TGTGCCAGCAGTCGGACAGGGGAGAAAAACATTCAGTACTTC. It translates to CASSRTGEKNIQYF.

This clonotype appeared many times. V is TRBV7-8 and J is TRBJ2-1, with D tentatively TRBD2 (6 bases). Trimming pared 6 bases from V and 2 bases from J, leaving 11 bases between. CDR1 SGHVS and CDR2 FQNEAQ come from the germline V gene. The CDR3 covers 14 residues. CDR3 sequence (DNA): TGTGCCAGCAGATCCCTAGCGACCTACAATGAGCAGTTCTTC. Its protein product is CASRSLATYNEQFF. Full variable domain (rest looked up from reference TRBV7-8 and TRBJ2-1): GAGVSQSPRYKVAKRGQDVALRCDPISGHVSLFWYQQALGQGPEFLTYFQNEAQLDKSGLPSDRFFAERPEGSVSTLKIQRTQQEDSAVYLCASRSLATYNEQFFGPGTRLTVL.

The CDR3 region is CATSRLAGSYNEQFF. The CDR3 DNA reads TGTGCCACCAGCCGACTAGCGGGTTCCTACAATGAGCAGTTCTTC. This chain connects TRBV15 to TRBJ2-1; 10 bases are a match to TRBD2. The CDR3 is 15 amino acids. Losses at the gene ends were 5 bases for V and 1 base for J; bases not matched to a gene: 2. Germline CDR1 reads LNHNV; CDR2 reads YYDKDF (reference sequence).

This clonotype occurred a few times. The CDR3 region has the DNA TGCAGCGTTGCTGGAGCGAGGTCCACAGATACGCAGTATTTT. Its translation: CSVAGARSTDTQYF. The chain recombines TRBV29-1 with TRBJ2-3; D unresolved. This CDR3 is 14 amino acids long. The germline gives CDR1 SQVTM, CDR2 ANQGSEA. The V end was cut by 4 bases, the J end by 2 bases, with 13 bases between.

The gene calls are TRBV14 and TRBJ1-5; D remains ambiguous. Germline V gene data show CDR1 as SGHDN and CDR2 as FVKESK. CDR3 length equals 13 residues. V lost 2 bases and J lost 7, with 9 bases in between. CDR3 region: CASSQSEGQPQHF. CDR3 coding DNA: TGTGCCAGCAGCCAATCCGAAGGGCAGCCCCAGCATTTT.

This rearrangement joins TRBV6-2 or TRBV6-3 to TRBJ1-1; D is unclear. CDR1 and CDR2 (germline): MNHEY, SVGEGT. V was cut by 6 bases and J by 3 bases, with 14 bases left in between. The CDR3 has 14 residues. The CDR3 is CASRPGLGYTEAFF. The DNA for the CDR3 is TGTGCCAGCAGACCCGGACTGGGGTACACTGAAGCTTTCTTT.

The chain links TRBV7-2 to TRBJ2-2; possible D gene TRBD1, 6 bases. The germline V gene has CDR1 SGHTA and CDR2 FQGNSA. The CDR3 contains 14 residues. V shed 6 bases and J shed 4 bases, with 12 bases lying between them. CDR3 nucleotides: TGTGCCAGCAGGTTCCACAGGGTCACCGGGGAGCTGTTTTTT. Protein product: CASRFHRVTGELFF.

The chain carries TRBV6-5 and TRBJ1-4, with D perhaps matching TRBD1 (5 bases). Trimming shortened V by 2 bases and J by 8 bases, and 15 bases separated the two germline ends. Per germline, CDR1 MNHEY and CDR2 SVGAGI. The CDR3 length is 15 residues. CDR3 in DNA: TGTGCCAGCAGTTACCTCAAAGCAGGGCGGGAAAAACTGTTTTTT. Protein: CASSYLKAGREKLFF.

The CDR3 reads CASSVGVGANQPQHF. The CDR3 nucleotides read TGTGCCAGCAGCGTTGGCGTGGGAGCTAATCAGCCCCAGCATTTT. The chain employs TRBV5-5 and TRBJ1-5; D call uncertain. The CDR3 runs to 15 residues. The V end was cut by 4 bases, the J end by 4 bases, with 15 bases between. Germline values: CDR1 SGHKS, CDR2 YYEKEE (reference sequence).

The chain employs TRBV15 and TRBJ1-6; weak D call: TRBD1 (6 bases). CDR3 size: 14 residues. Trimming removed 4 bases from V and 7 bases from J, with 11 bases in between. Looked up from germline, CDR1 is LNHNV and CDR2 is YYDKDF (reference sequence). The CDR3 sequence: CATSTSRGNSPLHF. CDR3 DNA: TGTGCCACCAGCACGAGCAGGGGAAATTCACCCCTCCACTTT.

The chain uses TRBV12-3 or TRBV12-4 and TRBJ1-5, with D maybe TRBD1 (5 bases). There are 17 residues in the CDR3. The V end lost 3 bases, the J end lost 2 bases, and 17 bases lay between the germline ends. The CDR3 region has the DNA TGTGCCAGCAGTTTGTACAGGCCTGATCCCCGCAATCAGCCCCAGCATTTT. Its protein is CASSLYRPDPRNQPQHF.

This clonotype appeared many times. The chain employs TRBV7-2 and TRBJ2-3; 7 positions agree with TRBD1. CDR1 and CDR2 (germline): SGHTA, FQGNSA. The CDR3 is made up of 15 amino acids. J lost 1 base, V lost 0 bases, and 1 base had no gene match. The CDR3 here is CASSLAQGGTDTQYF. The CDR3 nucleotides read TGTGCCAGCAGCTTAGCCCAGGGGGGCACAGATACGCAGTATTTT.

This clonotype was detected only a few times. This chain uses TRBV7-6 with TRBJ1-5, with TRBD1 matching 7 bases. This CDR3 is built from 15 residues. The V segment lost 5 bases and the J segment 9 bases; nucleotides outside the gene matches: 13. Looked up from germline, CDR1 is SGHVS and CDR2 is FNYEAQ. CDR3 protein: CASSRKGTVDLPQHF. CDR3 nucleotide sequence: TGTGCCAGCAGCCGAAAAGGGACAGTTGATTTGCCCCAGCATTTT.

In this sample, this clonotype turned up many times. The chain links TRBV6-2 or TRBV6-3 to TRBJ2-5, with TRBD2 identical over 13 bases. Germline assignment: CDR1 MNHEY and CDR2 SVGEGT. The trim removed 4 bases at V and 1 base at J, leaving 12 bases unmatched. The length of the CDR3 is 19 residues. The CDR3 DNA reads TGTGCCAGCAGTTCCCGCACTAGCGGGAGGGAGGGAGGCCAAGAGACCCAGTACTTC. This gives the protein CASSSRTSGREGGQETQYF.

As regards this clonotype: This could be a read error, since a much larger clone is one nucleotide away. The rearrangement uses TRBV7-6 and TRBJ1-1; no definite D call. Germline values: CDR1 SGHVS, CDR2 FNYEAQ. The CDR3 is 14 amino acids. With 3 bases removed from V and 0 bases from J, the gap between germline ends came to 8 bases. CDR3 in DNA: TGTGCCAGCAGCTTCGACACCCTGAACACTGAAGCTTTCTTT. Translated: CASSFDTLNTEAFF.

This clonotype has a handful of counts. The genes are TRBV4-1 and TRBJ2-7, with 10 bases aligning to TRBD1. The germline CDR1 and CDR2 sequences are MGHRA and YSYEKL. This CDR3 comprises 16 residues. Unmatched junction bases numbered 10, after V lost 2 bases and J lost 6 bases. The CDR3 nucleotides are TGCGCCAGCAGCCAATGGGACAGGGGTTTCTCTGGCGAGCAGTACTTC. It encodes CASSQWDRGFSGEQYF.

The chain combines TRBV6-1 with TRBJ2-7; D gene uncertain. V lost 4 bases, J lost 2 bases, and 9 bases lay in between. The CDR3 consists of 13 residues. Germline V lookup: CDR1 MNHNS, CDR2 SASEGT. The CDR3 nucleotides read TGTGCCAGCAGTGTCCAGAAGACCTACGAGCAGTACTTC. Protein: CASSVQKTYEQYF.

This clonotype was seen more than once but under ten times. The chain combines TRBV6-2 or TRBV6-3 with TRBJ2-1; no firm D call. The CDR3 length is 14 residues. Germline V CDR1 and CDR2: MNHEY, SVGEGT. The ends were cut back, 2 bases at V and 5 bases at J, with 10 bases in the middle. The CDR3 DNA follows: TGTGCCAGCAGTTACGGCCTGTTTAACAATGAGCAGTTCTTC. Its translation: CASSYGLFNNEQFF.

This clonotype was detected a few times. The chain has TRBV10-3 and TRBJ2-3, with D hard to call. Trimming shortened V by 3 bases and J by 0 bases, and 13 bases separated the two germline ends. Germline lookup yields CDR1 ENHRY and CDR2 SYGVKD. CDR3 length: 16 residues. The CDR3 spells CAISDVAVGSTDTQYF. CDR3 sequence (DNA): TGTGCCATCAGTGATGTCGCGGTGGGTAGCACAGATACGCAGTATTTT.

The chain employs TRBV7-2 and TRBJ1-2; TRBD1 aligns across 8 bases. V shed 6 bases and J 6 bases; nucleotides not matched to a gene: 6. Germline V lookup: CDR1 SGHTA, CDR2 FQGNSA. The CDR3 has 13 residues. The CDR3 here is CASSSDRVNGYTF. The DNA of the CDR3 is TGTGCCAGCAGTTCGGACAGGGTCAATGGCTACACCTTC.

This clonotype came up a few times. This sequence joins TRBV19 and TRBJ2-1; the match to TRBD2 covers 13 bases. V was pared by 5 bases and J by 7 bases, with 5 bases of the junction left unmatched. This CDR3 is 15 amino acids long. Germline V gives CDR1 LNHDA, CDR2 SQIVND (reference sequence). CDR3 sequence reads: CASSATGLAGNEQFF. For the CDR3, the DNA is TGTGCCAGTAGTGCCACGGGACTAGCGGGGAATGAGCAGTTCTTC.

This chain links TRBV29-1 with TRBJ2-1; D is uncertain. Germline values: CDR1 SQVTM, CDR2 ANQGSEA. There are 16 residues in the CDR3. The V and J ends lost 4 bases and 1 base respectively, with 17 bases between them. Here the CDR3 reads CSVAPRVLGSYNEQFF. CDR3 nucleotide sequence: TGCAGCGTTGCCCCCCGGGTTCTTGGGTCCTACAATGAGCAGTTCTTC.

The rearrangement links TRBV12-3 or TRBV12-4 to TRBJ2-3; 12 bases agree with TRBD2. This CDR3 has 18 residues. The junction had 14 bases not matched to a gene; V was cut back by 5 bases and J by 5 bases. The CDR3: CASSIDPTSGSSLDTQYF. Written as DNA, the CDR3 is TGTGCCAGCAGTATCGATCCGACTAGCGGGAGCTCGCTAGATACGCAGTATTTT.

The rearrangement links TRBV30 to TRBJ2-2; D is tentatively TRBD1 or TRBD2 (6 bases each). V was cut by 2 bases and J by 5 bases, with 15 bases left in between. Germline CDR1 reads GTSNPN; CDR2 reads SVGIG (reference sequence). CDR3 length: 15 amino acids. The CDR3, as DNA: TGTGCCTGGAGTACGCCCGGGGGCATTACCGGGGAGCTGTTTTTT. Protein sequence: CAWSTPGGITGELFF.

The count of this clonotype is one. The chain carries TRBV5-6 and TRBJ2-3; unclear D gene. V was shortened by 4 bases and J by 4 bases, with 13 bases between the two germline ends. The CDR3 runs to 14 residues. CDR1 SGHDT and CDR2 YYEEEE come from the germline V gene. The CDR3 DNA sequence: TGTGCCAGCAGCGCTTATCACTGGCCAGATACGCAGTATTTT. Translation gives CASSAYHWPDTQYF.

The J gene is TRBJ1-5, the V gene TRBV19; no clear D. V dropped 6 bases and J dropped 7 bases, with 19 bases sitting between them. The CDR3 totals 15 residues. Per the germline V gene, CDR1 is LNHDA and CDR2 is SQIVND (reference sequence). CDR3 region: CASRPGSTLRQPQHF. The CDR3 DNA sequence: TGTGCCAGTAGGCCCGGGTCTACCTTGAGGCAGCCCCAGCATTTT.